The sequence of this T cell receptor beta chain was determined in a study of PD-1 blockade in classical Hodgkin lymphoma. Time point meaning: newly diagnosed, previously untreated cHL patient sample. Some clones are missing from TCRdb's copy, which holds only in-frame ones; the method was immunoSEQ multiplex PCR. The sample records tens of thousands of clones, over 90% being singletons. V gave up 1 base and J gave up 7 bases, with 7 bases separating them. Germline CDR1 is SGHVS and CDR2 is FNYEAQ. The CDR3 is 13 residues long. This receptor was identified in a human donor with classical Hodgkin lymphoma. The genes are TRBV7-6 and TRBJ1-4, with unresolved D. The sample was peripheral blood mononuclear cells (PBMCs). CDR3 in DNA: TGTGCCAGCAGCTTAGTAGAGGGTGAAAAACTGTTTTTT. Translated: CASSLVEGEKLFF.